A single sample is the source of the 5 T cell receptor beta chains below, sequenced in a study of T cells after yellow fever vaccination (dated by TCRdb to about 2019). Library construction relied on 5' RACE. For sequencing, an Illumina HiSeq 2500 was employed. TCRdb itself trimmed the public reads at Q25 with fastp, ran MiXCR and retained productive beta chains. Rows with a matching CDR3 protein are joined into one entry that keeps the most common DNA and genes. A total of around 610,000 distinct CDR3 sequences appear in this sample, approximately 12% of them only once. The ten most abundant clones make up 11% to 15% of the sample. The treatment or condition label of this sample denotes: live attenuated yellow fever vaccine strain. The source was PBMCs, collected on the day of the yellow fever booster vaccination. The origin of the receptors is a man aged 30 to 39 who received the YFV17D yellow fever vaccine.

This clonotype turned up a few times. The rearrangement uses TRBV5-1 and TRBJ2-1; possibly TRBD2 for D (6 bases). CDR1 and CDR2 (germline): SGHRS, YFSETQ. The CDR3 contains 15 residues. V lost 1 base and J lost 3, with 11 bases in between. Here the CDR3 reads CASSLMGEDYNEQFF. The CDR3 bases are TGCGCCAGCAGCTTGATGGGGGAGGACTACAATGAGCAGTTCTTC.

CDR3 DNA: TGTGCCAGCAGTGAAACAGGGGCGAACTCCTACAATGAGCAGTTCTTC. Amino acids: CASSETGANSYNEQFF. The gene calls are TRBV6-1 and TRBJ2-1; TRBD1 matches 7 bases. V lost 2 bases and J lost 0; bases outside the gene matches: 4. The germline CDR1 and CDR2 sequences are MNHNS and SASEGT. The CDR3 has 16 residues.

The chain joins TRBV14 to TRBJ2-5; 7 positions agree with TRBD2. V gave up 4 bases and J gave up 5 bases; unmatched junction bases: 4. The CDR3 extends over 13 amino acids. Germline V CDR1 and CDR2: SGHDN, FVKESK. CDR3 DNA sequence: TGTGCCAGCAGCCGGGGGGGACTGGAGACCCAGTACTTC. It yields the protein CASSRGGLETQYF.

This clonotype was detected once. The rearrangement uses TRBV9 and TRBJ2-5; D may correspond to TRBD1 or TRBD2 (5 bases each). The CDR3 spans 15 residues. The V end lost 4 bases, the J end lost 3 bases, and 16 bases lay between the germline ends. CDR1 is SGDLS and CDR2 is YYNGEE in the germline V gene. In DNA, the CDR3 is TGTGCCAGCAGCTCCACCCCGCGAGGGGAAGAGACCCAGTACTTC. Its translation: CASSSTPRGEETQYF.

This clonotype was found many times. The CDR3 nucleotides are TGTGCCAGCAGCGAAGGGACGGGGAGCACTGAAGCTTTCTTT. Protein: CASSEGTGSTEAFF. V gene TRBV11-2 combines with J gene TRBJ1-1, with D possibly being TRBD1 (5 bases). CDR1 and CDR2 from the germline V gene are SGHAT and FQNNGV. V shed 5 bases and J shed 4 bases, with 14 bases lying between them. This CDR3 region has 14 residues. Filled out from reference TRBV11-2 and TRBJ1-1, the complete variable domain reads EAGVAQSPRYKIIEKRQSVAFWCNPISGHATLYWYQQILGQGPKLLIQFQNNGVVDDSQLPKDRFSAERLKGVDSTLKIQPAKLEDSAVYLCASSEGTGSTEAFFGQGTRLTVV.